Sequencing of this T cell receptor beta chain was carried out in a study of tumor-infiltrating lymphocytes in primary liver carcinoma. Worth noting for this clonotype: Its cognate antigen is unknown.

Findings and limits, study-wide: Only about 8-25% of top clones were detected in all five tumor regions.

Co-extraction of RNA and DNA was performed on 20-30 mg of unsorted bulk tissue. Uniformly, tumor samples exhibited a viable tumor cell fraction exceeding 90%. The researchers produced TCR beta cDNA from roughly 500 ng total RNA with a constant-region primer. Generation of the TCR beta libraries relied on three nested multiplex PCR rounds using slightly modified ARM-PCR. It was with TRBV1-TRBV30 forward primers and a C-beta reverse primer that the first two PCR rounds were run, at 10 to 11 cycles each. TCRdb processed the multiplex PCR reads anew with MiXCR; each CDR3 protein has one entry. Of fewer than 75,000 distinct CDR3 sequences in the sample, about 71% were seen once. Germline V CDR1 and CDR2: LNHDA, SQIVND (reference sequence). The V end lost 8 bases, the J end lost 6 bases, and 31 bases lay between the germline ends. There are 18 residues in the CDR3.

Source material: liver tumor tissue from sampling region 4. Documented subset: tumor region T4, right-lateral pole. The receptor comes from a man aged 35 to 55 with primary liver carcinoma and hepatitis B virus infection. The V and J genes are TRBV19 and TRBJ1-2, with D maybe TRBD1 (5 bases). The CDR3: CASAPIRVEGTYRDGYTF. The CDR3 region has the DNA TGTGCCAGTGCCCCCATAAGGGTAGAGGGGACGTATCGGGATGGCTACACCTTC.